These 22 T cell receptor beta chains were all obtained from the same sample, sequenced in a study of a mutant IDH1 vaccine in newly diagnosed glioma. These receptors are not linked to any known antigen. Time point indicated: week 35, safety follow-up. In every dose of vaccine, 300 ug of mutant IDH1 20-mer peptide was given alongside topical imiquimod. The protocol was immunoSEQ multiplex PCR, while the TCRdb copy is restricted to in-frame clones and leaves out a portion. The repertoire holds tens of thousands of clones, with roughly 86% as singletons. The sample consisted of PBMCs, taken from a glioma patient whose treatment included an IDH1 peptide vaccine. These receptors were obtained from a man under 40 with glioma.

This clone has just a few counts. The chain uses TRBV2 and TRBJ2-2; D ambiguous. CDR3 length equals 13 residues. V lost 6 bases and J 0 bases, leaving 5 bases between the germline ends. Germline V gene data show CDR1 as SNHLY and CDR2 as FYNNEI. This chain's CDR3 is CASRHSNTGELFF. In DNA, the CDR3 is TGTGCCAGCAGACATTCGAACACCGGGGAGCTGTTTTTT.

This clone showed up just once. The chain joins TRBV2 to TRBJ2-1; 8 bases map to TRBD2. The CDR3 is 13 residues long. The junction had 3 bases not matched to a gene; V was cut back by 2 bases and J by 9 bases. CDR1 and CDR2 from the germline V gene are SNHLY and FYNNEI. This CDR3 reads CASSESGSGEQFF. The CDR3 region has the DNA TGTGCCAGCAGTGAAAGCGGGAGCGGTGAGCAGTTCTTC.

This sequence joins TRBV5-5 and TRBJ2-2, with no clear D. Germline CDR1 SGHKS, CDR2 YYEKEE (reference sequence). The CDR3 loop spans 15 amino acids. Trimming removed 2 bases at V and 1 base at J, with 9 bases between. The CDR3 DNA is TGTGCCAGCAGCTTCACCGACATGAACACCGGGGAGCTGTTTTTT. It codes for CASSFTDMNTGELFF.

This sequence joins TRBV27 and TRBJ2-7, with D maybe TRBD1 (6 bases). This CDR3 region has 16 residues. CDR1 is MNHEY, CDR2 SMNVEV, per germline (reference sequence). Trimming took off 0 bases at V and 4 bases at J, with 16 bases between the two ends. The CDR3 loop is CASSLSEGYTGYEQYF. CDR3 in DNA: TGTGCCAGCAGTTTATCGGAAGGATATACAGGGTACGAGCAGTACTTC.

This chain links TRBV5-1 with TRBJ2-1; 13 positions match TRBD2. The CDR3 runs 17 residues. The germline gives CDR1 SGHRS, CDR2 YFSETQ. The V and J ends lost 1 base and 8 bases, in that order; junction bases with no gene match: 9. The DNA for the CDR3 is TGCGCCAGCAGCTTGCCACTAGCGGGAGGGCCTGAGGATGAGCAGTTCTTC. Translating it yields CASSLPLAGGPEDEQFF.

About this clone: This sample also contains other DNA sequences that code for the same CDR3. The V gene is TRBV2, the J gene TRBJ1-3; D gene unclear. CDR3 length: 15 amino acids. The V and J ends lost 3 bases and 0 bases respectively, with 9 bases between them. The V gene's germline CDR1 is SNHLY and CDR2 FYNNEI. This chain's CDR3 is CASSEGPSSGNTIYF. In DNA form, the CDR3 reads TGTGCCAGCAGTGAGGGTCCCAGCTCTGGAAACACCATATATTTT.

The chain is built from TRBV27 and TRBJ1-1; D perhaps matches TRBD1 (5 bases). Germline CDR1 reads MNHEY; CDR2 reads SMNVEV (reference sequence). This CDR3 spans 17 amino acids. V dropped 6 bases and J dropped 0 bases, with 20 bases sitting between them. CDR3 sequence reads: CASSPSQWDLLNTEAFF. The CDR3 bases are TGTGCCAGCAGCCCCTCCCAGTGGGACCTCTTGAACACTGAAGCTTTCTTT.

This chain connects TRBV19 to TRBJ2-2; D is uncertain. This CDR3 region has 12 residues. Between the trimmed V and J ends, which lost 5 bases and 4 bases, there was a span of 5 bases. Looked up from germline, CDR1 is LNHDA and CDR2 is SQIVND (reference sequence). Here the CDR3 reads CASSYLTGELFF. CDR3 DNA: TGTGCCAGTAGTTATCTCACCGGGGAGCTGTTTTTT.

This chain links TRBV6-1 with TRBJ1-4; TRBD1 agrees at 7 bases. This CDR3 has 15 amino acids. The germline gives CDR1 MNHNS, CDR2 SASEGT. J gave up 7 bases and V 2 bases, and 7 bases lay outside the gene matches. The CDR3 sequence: CASSEWPGGSEKLFF. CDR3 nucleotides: TGTGCCAGCAGTGAATGGCCAGGGGGTAGTGAAAAACTGTTTTTT.

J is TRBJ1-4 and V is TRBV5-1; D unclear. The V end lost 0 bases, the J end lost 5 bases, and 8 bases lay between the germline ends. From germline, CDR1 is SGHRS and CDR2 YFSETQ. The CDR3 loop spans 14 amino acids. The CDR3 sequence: CASSLEQANEKLFF. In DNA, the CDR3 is TGCGCCAGCAGCTTGGAGCAGGCCAATGAAAAACTGTTTTTT.

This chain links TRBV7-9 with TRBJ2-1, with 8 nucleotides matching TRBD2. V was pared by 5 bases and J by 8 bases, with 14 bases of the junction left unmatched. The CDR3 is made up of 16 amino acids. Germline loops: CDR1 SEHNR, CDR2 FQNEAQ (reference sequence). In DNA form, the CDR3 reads TGTGCCAGCAGCCCCCAGCCGGCCGGGGGGGGTCATGAGCAGTTCTTC. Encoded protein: CASSPQPAGGGHEQFF.

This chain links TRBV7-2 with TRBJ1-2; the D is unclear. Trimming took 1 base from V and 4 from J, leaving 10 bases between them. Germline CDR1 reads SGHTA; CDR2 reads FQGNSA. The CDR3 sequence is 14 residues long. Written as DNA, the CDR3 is TGTGCCAGCAGCTTAGTGGGAGGTACCTATGGCTACACCTTC. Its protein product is CASSLVGGTYGYTF.

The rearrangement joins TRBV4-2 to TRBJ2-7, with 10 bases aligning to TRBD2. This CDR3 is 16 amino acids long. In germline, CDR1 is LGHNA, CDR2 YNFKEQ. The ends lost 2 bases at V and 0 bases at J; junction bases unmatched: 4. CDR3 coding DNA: TGTGCCAGCAGCCAACGACTAGCGGGCCCCTCCTACGAGCAGTACTTC. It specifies CASSQRLAGPSYEQYF.

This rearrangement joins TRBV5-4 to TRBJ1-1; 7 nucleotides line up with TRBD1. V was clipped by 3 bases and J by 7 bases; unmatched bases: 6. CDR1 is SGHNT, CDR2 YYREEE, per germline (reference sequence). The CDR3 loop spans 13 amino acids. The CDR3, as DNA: TGTGCCAGCAGCTCACGCCCAGGGGGTGAAGCTTTCTTT. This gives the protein CASSSRPGGEAFF.

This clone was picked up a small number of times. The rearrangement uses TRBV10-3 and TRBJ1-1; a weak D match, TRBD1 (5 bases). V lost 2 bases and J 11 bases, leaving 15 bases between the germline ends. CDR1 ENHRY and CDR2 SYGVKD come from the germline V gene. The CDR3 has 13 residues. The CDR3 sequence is CAISEQVRVSAFF. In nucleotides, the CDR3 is TGTGCCATCAGTGAGCAAGTCAGGGTGAGCGCTTTCTTT.

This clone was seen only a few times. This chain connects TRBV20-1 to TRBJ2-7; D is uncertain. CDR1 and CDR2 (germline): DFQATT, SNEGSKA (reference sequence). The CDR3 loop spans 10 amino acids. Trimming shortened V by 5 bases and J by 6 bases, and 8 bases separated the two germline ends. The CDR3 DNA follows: TGCAGTGCTCCCTTCGGCGAGCAGTACTTC. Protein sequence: CSAPFGEQYF.

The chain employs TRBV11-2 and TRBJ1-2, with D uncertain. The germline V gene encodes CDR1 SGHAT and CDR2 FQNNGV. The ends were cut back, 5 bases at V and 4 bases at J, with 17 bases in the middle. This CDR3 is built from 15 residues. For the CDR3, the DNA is TGTGCCAGCAGCCGGACTAACGCAGACTCCTATGGCTACACCTTC. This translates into CASSRTNADSYGYTF.

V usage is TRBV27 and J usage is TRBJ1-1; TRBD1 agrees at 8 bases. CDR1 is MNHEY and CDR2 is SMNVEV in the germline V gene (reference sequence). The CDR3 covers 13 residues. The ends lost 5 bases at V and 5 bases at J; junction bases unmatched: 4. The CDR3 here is CASSATGETEAFF. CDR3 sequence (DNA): TGTGCCAGCAGTGCGACAGGGGAGACTGAAGCTTTCTTT.

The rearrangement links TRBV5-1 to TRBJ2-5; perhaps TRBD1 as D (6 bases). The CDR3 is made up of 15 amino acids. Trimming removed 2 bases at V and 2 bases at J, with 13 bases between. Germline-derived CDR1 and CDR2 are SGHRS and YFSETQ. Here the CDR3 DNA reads TGCGCCAGCAGCTTCCAGGGGCTGGGGCAAGAGACCCAGTACTTC. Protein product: CASSFQGLGQETQYF. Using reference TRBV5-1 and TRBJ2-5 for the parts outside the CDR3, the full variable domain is KAGVTQTPRYLIKTRGQQVTLSCSPISGHRSVSWYQQTPGQGLQFLFEYFSETQRNKGNFPGRFSGRQFSNSRSEMNVSTLELGDSALYLCASSFQGLGQETQYFGPGTRLLVL.

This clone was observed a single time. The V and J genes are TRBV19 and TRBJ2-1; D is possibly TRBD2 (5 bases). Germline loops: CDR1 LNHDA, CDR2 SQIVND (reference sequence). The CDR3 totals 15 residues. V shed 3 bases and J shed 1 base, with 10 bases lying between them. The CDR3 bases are TGTGCCAGTAGTATGGCTGGGAGATCCTACAATGAGCAGTTCTTC. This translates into CASSMAGRSYNEQFF.

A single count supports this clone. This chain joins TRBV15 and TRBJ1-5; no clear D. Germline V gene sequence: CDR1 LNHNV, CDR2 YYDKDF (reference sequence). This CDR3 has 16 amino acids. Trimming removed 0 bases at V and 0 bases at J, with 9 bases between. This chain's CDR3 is CATSRDTIYSNQPQHF. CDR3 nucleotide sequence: TGTGCCACCAGCAGAGACACAATTTATAGCAATCAGCCCCAGCATTTT.

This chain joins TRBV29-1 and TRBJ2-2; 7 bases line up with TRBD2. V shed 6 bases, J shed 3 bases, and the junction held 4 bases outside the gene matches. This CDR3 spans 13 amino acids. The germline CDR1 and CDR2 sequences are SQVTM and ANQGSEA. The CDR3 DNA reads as TGCAGCGTGGGAGGGAGTTACACCGGGGAGCTGTTTTTT. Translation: CSVGGSYTGELFF.